The 4 T cell receptor beta chains presented below share a single source sample, sequenced in a study of Ad26.COV2.S vaccination and SARS-CoV-2 variants. The method was immunoSEQ multiplex PCR; TCRdb's version includes in-frame clones alone and lacks a portion of them. The profile shows fewer than 400,000 clones, about nine tenths of them singletons. Indicated treatment: some 20 received Ad26.COV2.S at low or high dose, single or two shots; 5 received placebo; per-sample allocation not given. Specimens were obtained on day 63 following the first vaccine or placebo injection. The sequencing used peripheral blood, collected in a trial of Ad26.COV2.S vaccine versus placebo. Every receptor here comes from a person between 18 and 65 years old who received the Ad26.COV2.S COVID-19 vaccine or a placebo.

The CDR3 loop reads CASSEFRVGTEAFF. The DNA of the CDR3 is TGTGCCAGCAGTGAATTTAGGGTGGGCACTGAAGCTTTCTTT. This chain links TRBV6-1 with TRBJ1-1; D remains unclear. The V and J ends lost 2 bases and 4 bases respectively, with 11 bases between them. This CDR3 region has 14 residues. Germline CDR1 reads MNHNS; CDR2 reads SASEGT.

V and J are TRBV27 and TRBJ2-1; 9 bases line up with TRBD1. The junction had 11 bases not matched to a gene; V was cut back by 5 bases and J by 6 bases. From germline, CDR1 is MNHEY and CDR2 SMNVEV (reference sequence). The CDR3 sequence is 16 residues long. The CDR3 reads CASSPEGDRDTNEQFF. In DNA form, the CDR3 reads TGTGCCAGCAGTCCGGAGGGGGACAGGGATACCAATGAGCAGTTCTTC.

V usage is TRBV19 and J usage is TRBJ2-7, with no clear D. V was shortened by 6 bases and J by 0 bases, with 15 bases between the two germline ends. This CDR3 has 15 amino acids. CDR1 and CDR2 from the germline V gene are LNHDA and SQIVND (reference sequence). For the CDR3, the DNA is TGTGCCAGTAGCAAACAAATTTCGTCCTCCTACGAGCAGTACTTC. Its protein is CASSKQISSSYEQYF.

The chain carries TRBV5-6 and TRBJ1-2; 7 nucleotides align to TRBD1. The CDR3 runs to 14 residues. CDR1 is SGHDT, CDR2 YYEEEE, per germline. Trimming at V came to 0 bases and at J to 6 bases, leaving 5 bases not matched to a gene. CDR3 sequence (DNA): TGTGCCAGCAGCTTGGTGACAGGGACCGATGGCTACACCTTC. This gives the protein CASSLVTGTDGYTF.